What follows are 12 T cell receptor beta chains derived from one specimen sequenced in a study of tumor-infiltrating lymphocytes in primary liver carcinoma. Unsorted bulk tissue of about 18-32 mg yielded co-extracted RNA and DNA. From roughly 0.45 ug total RNA, TCR beta cDNA was generated with a primer in the constant region. The TCR beta library was amplified through three nested multiplex PCR rounds in a modified ARM-PCR procedure. A C-beta reverse primer was combined with TRBV1-TRBV30 forward primers in the first two PCR rounds, and each round had approximately 9 cycles. Using its own MiXCR run on the multiplex PCR reads, TCRdb lists one record per CDR3 protein. Among roughly 100,000 distinct CDR3 sequences listed, approximately 68% were seen once. Sequencing was performed on liver tumor tissue from sampling region 5. Subset indicated: tumor region T5, tumor centre. These receptors all come from a woman in her fifties or sixties with primary liver carcinoma and hepatitis B virus infection.

This clonotype was recorded a few times. V and J are TRBV9 and TRBJ2-1; 8 bases align to TRBD1. The CDR3 covers 15 residues. Germline values: CDR1 SGDLS, CDR2 YYNGEE. Trimming removed 1 base from V and 3 bases from J; junction bases left unmatched: 3. The CDR3 coding sequence is TGTGCCAGCAGCGTATCAGGACAGGGCTACAATGAGCAGTTCTTC. Translation: CASSVSGQGYNEQFF.

There are many counts of this clonotype. The V call is TRBV28, the J call TRBJ2-7; maybe TRBD1 (6 bases). The germline CDR1 and CDR2 sequences are MDHEN and SYDVKM. Trimming stripped 8 bases from V and 3 bases from J, with 14 bases between. The CDR3 loop spans 13 amino acids. CDR3 DNA sequence: TGTGCCAGCGTAGGCCGACAGGACTACGAGCAGTACTTC. Amino acids: CASVGRQDYEQYF.

On this clonotype: This is likely a read error, given that the CDR3 carries no conserved phenylalanine or tryptophan at its end. This chain joins TRBV5-1 and TRBJ2-2; 9 bases fit TRBD1. The junction had 10 bases not matched to a gene; V was cut back by 4 bases and J by 9 bases. Germline assignment: CDR1 SGHRS and CDR2 YFSETQ. CDR3 length: 15 amino acids. CDR3 coding DNA: TGCGCCAGCAGCCTTGGACAGGGGTCGGTTTGGGAGCTGTTTCTT. It specifies CASSLGQGSVWELFL.

This clonotype has a count of ten or more. This chain connects TRBV28 to TRBJ1-5; 7 bases agree with TRBD1. V lost 1 base and J lost 5; bases outside the gene matches: 5. The CDR3 contains 15 residues. Germline values: CDR1 MDHEN, CDR2 SYDVKM. The CDR3 is CASSLSGQPYQPQHF. The CDR3 region has the DNA TGTGCCAGCAGTTTATCGGGACAGCCATATCAGCCCCAGCATTTT.

Concerning this clonotype itself: A much larger clone sits a single nucleotide away, making a read error possible. The chain couples TRBV2 to TRBJ1-1; D is perhaps TRBD1 (5 bases). The germline V and J ends were trimmed by 2 bases and 6 bases, with 16 bases remaining between them. This CDR3 is built from 15 residues. Germline assignment: CDR1 SNHLY and CDR2 FYNNEI. CDR3 amino acids: CASSENFRASAEAFF. In DNA, the CDR3 is TGTGCCAGCAGTGAAAACTTCAGGGCATCTGCTGAAGCTTTCTTT.

Concerning this clonotype: Germline is not matched at one junction end, which may reflect a read error. V gene TRBV29-1 combines with J gene TRBJ1-3; 7 positions match TRBD1. The germline CDR1 and CDR2 sequences are SQVTM and ANQGSEA. The CDR3 runs 15 residues. CDR3: CSVVHRQGSGNTIYF. The CDR3 coding sequence is TGCAGCGTTGTTCATAGACAGGGTTCTGGAAACACCATATATTTC. The full variable domain, in which reference TRBV29-1 and TRBJ1-3 provide the parts outside the CDR3, is SAVISQKPSRDICQRGTSLTIQCQVDSQVTMMFWYRQQPGQSLTLIATANQGSEATYESGFVIDKFPISRPNLTFSTLTVSNMSPEDSSIYLCSVVHRQGSGNTIYFGEGSWLTVV.

The rearrangement links TRBV7-9 to TRBJ2-1; D call uncertain. The CDR3 consists of 12 residues. Trimming took off 4 bases at V and 8 bases at J, with 9 bases between the two ends. The germline V gene encodes CDR1 SEHNR and CDR2 FQNEAQ (reference sequence). The CDR3 region is CASSSTIDEQFF. The CDR3 nucleotides read TGTGCCAGCAGCTCCACTATCGATGAGCAGTTCTTC.

This clonotype was recorded at least ten times. The chain carries TRBV5-1 and TRBJ2-4; either TRBD1 or TRBD2 may supply D (6 bases each). Trimming stripped 5 bases from V and 8 bases from J, with 17 bases between. Germline lookup yields CDR1 SGHRS and CDR2 YFSETQ. The CDR3 has 14 residues. Written as DNA, the CDR3 is TGCGCCAGCAGTTGGAAGGGGGGCGAGGACATTCAGTACTTC. Protein: CASSWKGGEDIQYF.

With respect to this clonotype: This could be a read error, since a much larger clone is one nucleotide away. This chain uses TRBV12-3 or TRBV12-4 with TRBJ2-2; D is tentatively TRBD1 or TRBD2 (5 bases each). Deletions cut 10 bases from V and 3 bases from J, with 15 bases between. The CDR3 spans 14 residues. Here the CDR3 reads CANILTGHTGELFF. The CDR3, as DNA: TGTGCCAACATTTTGACGGGACACACCGGGGAGCTGTTTTTT.

The sample holds one count of this clonotype. Because it lacks the conserved phenylalanine or tryptophan at the end, this CDR3 is likely a read error. This sequence joins TRBV11-2 and TRBJ2-1, with 14 bases that match TRBD2. Germline values: CDR1 SGHAT, CDR2 FQNNGV. The CDR3 contains 17 residues. The CDR3 nucleotides are TGTGCAAGCAGAAGGAGACTAGCGGGAGGGCCGGGGGATGAGCAGTTCATC. Protein product: CASRRRLAGGPGDEQFI.

As concerns this clonotype: The conserved phenylalanine or tryptophan normally closing the CDR3 is absent here, so this likely arose from a read error. For the CDR3, the DNA is TGTGCCAGCAGCTTAGTGGGCAGCAACAATCAGGCCCAGCATCTT. Encoded protein: CASSLVGSNNQAQHL. The V call is TRBV11-2, the J call TRBJ1-5; D unresolved. The CDR3 extends over 15 amino acids. CDR1 and CDR2 (germline): SGHAT, FQNNGV.

Comments on this clonotype: One end of the junction varies from germline; a read error may be responsible. The J gene is TRBJ2-7, the V gene TRBV29-1, with TRBD2 matching over 13 bases. The CDR3 covers 16 residues. CDR1 is SQVTM, CDR2 ANQGSEA, per germline. CDR3 nucleotides: TGCAGTGTTGGTACTAGGACTAGCGGGAGTCTCCACGAGCAGTACTTC. It encodes CSVGTRTSGSLHEQYF.